This T cell receptor (beta chain) was retrieved from a study of molecular identifiers for immune sequencing clone quantification. One entry per CDR3 protein results from TCRdb running MiXCR on the PCR reads. The table shows 550,000 to 750,000 distinct CDR3 sequences, with 20% occurring only once. Germline assignment: CDR1 SEHNR and CDR2 FQNEAQ (reference sequence). The CDR3 totals 14 residues. J was trimmed by 3 bases and V by 5 bases; bases with no gene match: 7. Material: naive CD8+ T cells from blood, with Jurkat cell RNA spiked in. Subset of the sample: FACS-sorted CD8+CD4-CCR7+CD45RA+ naive T cells. The receptor's source is a human donor in good health. Some libraries in this study had Jurkat cell RNA spiked in. The chain links TRBV7-9 to TRBJ2-7; 7 positions match TRBD2. The CDR3 bases are TGTGCCAGCAGCACCGGAGGGGACTACTACGAGCAGTACTTC. This sequence encodes CASSTGGDYYEQYF.